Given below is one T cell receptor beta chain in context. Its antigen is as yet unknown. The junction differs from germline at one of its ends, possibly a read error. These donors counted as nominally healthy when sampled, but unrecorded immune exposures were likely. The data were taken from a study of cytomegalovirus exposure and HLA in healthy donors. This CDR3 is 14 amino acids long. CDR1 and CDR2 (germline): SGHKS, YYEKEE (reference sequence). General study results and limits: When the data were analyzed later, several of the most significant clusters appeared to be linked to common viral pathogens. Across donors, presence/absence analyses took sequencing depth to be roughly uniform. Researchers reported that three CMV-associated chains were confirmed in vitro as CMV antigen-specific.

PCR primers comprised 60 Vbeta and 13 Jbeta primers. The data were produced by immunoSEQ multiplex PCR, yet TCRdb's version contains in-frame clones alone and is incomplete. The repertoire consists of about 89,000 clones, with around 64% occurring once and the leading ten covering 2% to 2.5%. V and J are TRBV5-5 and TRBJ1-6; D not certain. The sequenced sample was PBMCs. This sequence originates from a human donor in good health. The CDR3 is CASSLGNYNSPLHF. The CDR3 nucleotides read TGTGCCAGCAGCTTGGGCAACTATAATTCGCCCCTCCACTTT.